This TCR beta chain was found in a study of identical twins (dated by TCRdb to the mid-2010s). For the study in its entirety: The study deep-sequenced TCR alpha and beta repertoires from monozygotic twins, unrelated adults of various ages and cord blood to test whether fetal clonotypes persist. Replicate twin experiments were performed at different times using different library preparation protocols to rule out contamination.

In the germline V gene, CDR1 corresponds to SQVTM and CDR2 to ANQGSEA. Trimming accounts for 7 bases at V and 3 bases at J, while the number of junction bases matched to no gene is 9. Spanning cysteine to phenylalanine, the CDR3 consists of 13 amino acids. Kept here is only the CDR3 DNA, which spans 39 bases and is read in frame from base 1. This clonotype was observed a handful of times. Which antigen it targets is not known. Qualities for individual bases were not recorded, and no much larger clone is one base off. Every donor in the study was a healthy Caucasian. Three pairs of female monozygotic twins, all aged roughly 18 to 29 years, made up the twin cohort. Peripheral blood mononuclear cells were used as the source from which RNA for TCR libraries was isolated. On the study overall, not on this receptor specifically: Fewer insertions were carried by abundant cord blood beta clonotypes; a weaker similar trend was observed in young adult naive repertoires, while no such trend was observed in memory repertoires. Compared with coincidental sharing between unrelated individuals, out-of-frame TCR alpha sequences shared between twins had an excess of sequences with low generation probability. Because the same donors could not be followed over many years, the conclusions depended on cross-sectional statistical analysis. In beta out-of-frame sequences, excess twin sharing was weaker, because having fewer shared sequences lowered the signal-to-noise ratio. In monozygotic twins, recombination models systematically underestimated out-of-frame TCR alpha sharing, but the models matched the sharing seen between unrelated individuals. Invariant T cells such as MAIT and iNKT could partly confound zero-insertion analyses, although diverse VJ usage argued against such confounding for most clonotypes.

The library was built by means of 5' RACE. Sequencing was performed on an Illumina HiSeq 2000. Template switching introduced a universal primer binding site; the final cDNA contained a unique molecular identifier, enabling accurate counting of TCR cDNA molecules. First-strand cDNA for TCR alpha and beta chains was synthesized from specific primers in the conserved constant-segment region. Each cDNA library was double barcoded, with a SMART-Mk sample barcode plus Illumina barcodes, to control for contamination. Two successive PCR steps introduced TruSeq adapter sequences along with Illumina sample barcodes. Sequencing of the TCR alpha and beta cDNA libraries was done on the Illumina HiSeq platform using custom primers. In the original analysis: Unique molecular identifiers were extracted from raw reads with MiGEC, and CDR3 positions were determined with MiXCR. For each individual, recombination models were inferred using an EM algorithm with the repgenHMM and IGoR tools. The tcR package in R was used for shared clonotype analysis, with sharing normalized by the product of cloneset sizes. Out-of-frame nonproductive sequences were analyzed to study raw recombination free of thymic and clonal selection effects. The public sequencing data were trimmed at Q25 with fastp and processed into clonotypes with MiXCR by TCRdb, which kept only in-frame beta chains. Rows with a matching CDR3 protein are joined into one entry that keeps the most common DNA and genes. The V and J calls here are based on TCRdb, not the publication. The sample table shows under 800,000 distinct CDR3 sequences, and less than 25% are seen once. The top ten hold 4% to 5.5% of the sample.

In addition, the sample was reused for a study of T cells expressing NK-cell markers. The second study also describes: In sorted CD3+CD56+NKG2C+, CD3+CD56+NKG2C- and CD3+CD56-NKG2C+ T-cell subsets from eight donors, TCR beta-chain repertoires were profiled. Seven of the eight sequenced donors were HCMV-seropositive and one was HCMV-seronegative. To restrict sorting to alphabetaTCR-expressing T cells, an anti-gammadeltaTCR antibody was added in several experiments. In more than five donors, the dominant CD3+CD56+NKG2C+ clonotypes were found to rank among the top 10 CD8+ clonotypes and to make up roughly 1.0-8% of CD8+ T cells. Those dominant clonotypes were again the most abundant among CD3+CD56-NKG2C+ cells in a few donors, at roughly 25-65%. Whether the expanded NKG2C-expressing T cell clones were specific for HCMV antigens remained unclear. The study sequenced eight donors, all healthy volunteers chosen at random: three men and five women. To determine HCMV serostatus, a commercial ELISA kit was used to detect HCMV-specific IgG in serum. For six donors, unsorted PBMC were also used to sequence bulk peripheral blood T-cell repertoires. MIGEC was used to demultiplex reads and group the reads by UMI, and MiTCR was used to assemble and quantify clonotypes. To remove erroneous sequences, TCR cDNA sequences were retained only when supported by two or more reads. The tcR package was used for downstream repertoire analysis, and clonotypes were matched between fractions using CDR3 nucleotide sequence together with V segment. Antigen specificity was annotated against VDJdb with VDJmatch, allowing one amino acid substitution in CDR3.

The sequence joins TRBV29-1 to TRBJ2-7, with 7 central nucleotides matching TRBD1. Sequenced sample: PBMCs. The TCR sequence derives from a woman younger than 35 in good health. The DNA sequence is given as TGCAGCGCAGCCTCCGGGACAGTCTACGAGCAGTACTTC. Translated, it reads CSAASGTVYEQYF.